This TCR beta chain was captured by sequencing in a study of cytomegalovirus exposure and HLA in healthy donors. Vbeta (60) and Jbeta (13) primers were used in the PCR. Method: immunoSEQ multiplex PCR; TCRdb's copy keeps in-frame clones and lacks some. The sample includes 100,000 to 150,000 clones, roughly 75% of them seen just once. The study's findings and limits: There were some V segments, including TRBV6-2 and TRBV6-3, excluded as indistinguishable. According to reports, the classifier identified cytomegalovirus status with high specificity and sensitivity.

Comments on this clone: The antigen is undetermined.

The germline CDR1 and CDR2 sequences are SGHTA and FQGNSA. The CDR3 loop spans 14 amino acids. The V gene lost 2 bases and the J gene lost 0 bases, with 7 bases spanning the gap. Sequenced material: PBMCs. The TCR originated in a female donor in good health and CMV-seronegative. This chain joins TRBV7-2 and TRBJ1-1, with D possibly matching TRBD1 (6 bases). The CDR3, as DNA: TGTGCCAGCAGCTTATGGGACATGAACACTGAAGCTTTCTTT. Its protein product is CASSLWDMNTEAFF. The full variable domain, in which reference TRBV7-2 and TRBJ1-1 provide the parts outside the CDR3, is GAGVSQSPSNKVTEKGKDVELRCDPISGHTALYWYRQSLGQGLEFLIYFQGNSAPDKSGLPSDRFSAERTGGSVSTLTIQRTQQEDSAVYLCASSLWDMNTEAFFGQGTRLTVV.